Here is one TCR beta chain with its context. Losses at the gene ends were 5 bases for V and 0 bases for J; bases not matched to a gene: 5. CDR1 and CDR2 from the germline V gene are MDHEN and SYDVKM. This CDR3 region has 15 residues. The data stem from a study of blood T cell repertoires in COVID-19. Study-level information: The United States, Italy and Spain supplied acute and convalescent COVID-19 samples. The cDNA or gDNA used as material had been derived from T cells, B-cell-depleted T cells, or PBMCs.

The authors' processing: Nucleated cell counts were estimated from reference gene primer amplification. The repertoire was sequenced with immunoSEQ multiplex PCR; TCRdb's copy has only in-frame clones and lacks some. Clone size and V and J calls were adopted from that table, with D and trimming inferred from the DNA. The data show under 150,000 clones, 79% seen once. The chain has TRBV28 and TRBJ2-7, with 9 positions matching TRBD2. This TCR derives from a man aged 50-60 years with active or convalescent COVID-19. The source material was peripheral blood. The CDR3 coding sequence is TGTGCCAGCAGTCCCCATAGCGGGAGCTCCTACGAGCAGTACTTC. As protein: CASSPHSGSSYEQYF.